These T cell receptor beta chains were read from a single sample in a study of STAT3 mutations in large granular lymphocyte leukemia. Assay used: immunoSEQ multiplex PCR; TCRdb lists only in-frame clones, some missing. This repertoire shows roughly 4,400 clones, about 49% found once; its top ten account for roughly 80%. Sequencing input: peripheral blood mononuclear cells. These receptors were taken from a man in his sixties with T-cell large granular lymphocyte leukemia. Some clones in this sample may be carry-over from other donors' samples. Each CDR3 is given with its conserved first and last residue. Each record gives: J gene, D gene, clone size, V gene, CDR3 protein, CDR3 DNA. D genes are given only for firm matches. Clone size appears in some rows only: once, few, many, or a class for an expanded clone.

>TRBJ1-2|-|-|TRBV29-1
CMAGQGSSANYGYTF
TGCATGGCAGGTCAAGGATCATCAGCTAACTATGGCTACACCTTC
>TRBJ2-1|TRBD1|-|TRBV30
CAWTGTGDNEQFF
TGTGCCTGGACCGGGACAGGGGACAATGAGCAGTTCTTC
>TRBJ2-3|TRBD1|-|TRBV29-1
CSVRQGPPTDTQYF
TGCAGCGTAAGACAGGGGCCCCCCACAGATACGCAGTATTTT
>TRBJ1-1|-|few|TRBV5-4
CASSLFGVGTEAFF
TGTGCCAGCAGCTTGTTTGGTGTAGGGACTGAAGCTTTCTTT
>TRBJ2-7|-|few|TRBV2
CASSSTFEQYF
TGTGCCAGCAGTTCCACTTTCGAGCAGTACTTC
>TRBJ1-5|-|-|TRBV18
CASSPDGELNQPQHF
TGTGCCAGCTCACCGGACGGAGAGCTTAATCAGCCCCAGCATTTT
>TRBJ2-5|TRBD2|few|TRBV7-6
CASSLGLAGGAQYF
TGTGCCAGCAGCTTAGGACTAGCGGGGGGTGCTCAGTACTTC
>TRBJ1-2|-|few|TRBV30
CAWTTVRYLDGYTF
TGTGCCTGGACCACAGTTAGGTATTTGGATGGCTACACCTTC
>TRBJ1-2|-|-|TRBV14
CASSQDLLGGAGRGYTF
TGTGCCAGCAGCCAAGATCTATTGGGGGGCGCGGGTCGTGGCTACACCTTC
>TRBJ2-7|-|few|TRBV4-1
CASSQVNSMDEQYF
TGCGCCAGCAGCCAAGTGAACAGTATGGACGAGCAGTACTTC
>TRBJ2-4|-|-|TRBV19
CASSIVTGDIQYF
TGTGCCAGTAGTATAGTAACGGGGGACATTCAGTACTTC
>TRBJ1-3|TRBD1|-|TRBV5-6
CASSQGTGSYNTIYF
TGTGCCAGCAGCCAAGGGACAGGGAGTTACAACACCATATATTTT
>TRBJ1-2|TRBD1|few|TRBV28
CASSQNRGLANYGYTF
TGTGCCAGCAGTCAGAACAGGGGGTTAGCTAACTATGGCTACACCTTC
>TRBJ1-1|-|-|TRBV5-1
CASSLGGEEGAFF
TGCGCCAGCAGCTTGGGCGGGGAAGAAGGAGCTTTCTTT
>TRBJ2-5|-|-|TRBV7-9
CASSLQGETQYF
TGTGCCAGCAGCTTACAGGGGGAGACCCAGTACTTC
>TRBJ1-3|-|-|TRBV5-1
CASSLGHPSSGNTIYF
TGCGCCAGCAGCTTGGGACATCCCAGCTCTGGAAACACCATATATTTT
>TRBJ2-7|TRBD1|-|TRBV5-6
CASSSRGREQYF
TGTGCCAGCAGCTCCAGGGGGCGAGAGCAGTACTTC
>TRBJ2-1|-|-|TRBV2
CASSDLDSSSYNEQFF
TGTGCCAGCAGTGATCTGGACTCCAGCTCCTACAATGAGCAGTTCTTC
>TRBJ2-2|-|-|TRBV6-1
CASSEGWVGELFF
TGTGCCAGCAGTGAAGGGTGGGTCGGGGAGCTGTTTTTT
>TRBJ1-1|TRBD1|few|TRBV18
CASSLDRDTEAFF
TGTGCCAGCTCCCTTGACAGGGACACTGAAGCTTTCTTT
>TRBJ1-2|-|-|TRBV5-1
CASSFNPASGYTF
TGCGCCAGCAGCTTTAACCCGGCTAGTGGCTACACCTTC
>TRBJ2-7|-|few|TRBV7-9
CASSVGGDRVYEQYF
TGTGCCAGCAGCGTAGGGGGGGACAGAGTCTACGAGCAGTACTTC
>TRBJ2-7|-|-|TRBV2
CASRQQGTVYEQYF
TGTGCCAGCAGGCAACAGGGAACGGTCTACGAGCAGTACTTC
>TRBJ1-2|TRBD1|few|TRBV18
CASSPTGQDGYTF
TGTGCCAGCTCACCAACGGGACAGGATGGCTACACCTTC
>TRBJ2-7|TRBD1|few|TRBV18
CASSTGTAYEQYF
TGTGCCAGCTCAACCGGGACAGCCTACGAGCAGTACTTC
>TRBJ2-7|-|-|TRBV30
CAWSRQSYEQYF
TGTGCCTGGAGTCGGCAGTCCTACGAGCAGTACTTC
>TRBJ2-5|-|-|TRBV2
CASQGETQYF
TGTGCCAGCCAGGGAGAGACCCAGTACTTC
>TRBJ2-5|TRBD1|-|TRBV29-1
CSGRDRVGETQYF
TGCAGCGGCAGGGACAGGGTCGGAGAGACCCAGTACTTC
>TRBJ2-7|-|-|TRBV5-1
CASSLEYEQYF
TGCGCCAGCAGCTTGGAGTACGAGCAGTACTTC
>TRBJ1-5|-|few|TRBV30
CASGYSNQPQHF
TGTGCCTCGGGGTATAGCAATCAGCCCCAGCATTTT
>TRBJ1-5|-|few|TRBV2
CASSETGLIQPQHF
TGTGCCAGCAGCGAAACAGGGTTGATCCAGCCCCAGCATTTT
>TRBJ2-5|TRBD2|-|TRBV18
CASSPPTSRETQYF
TGTGCCAGCTCACCACCGACTAGCAGAGAGACCCAGTACTTC
>TRBJ2-3|TRBD2|few|TRBV30
CAWSKAGYTDTQYF
TGTGCCTGGAGTAAAGCGGGATACACAGATACGCAGTATTTT
>TRBJ2-5|-|once|TRBV18
CASSKDEGETQYF
TGTGCCAGCTCAAAAGATGAGGGAGAGACCCAGTACTTC
>TRBJ1-3|-|-|TRBV18
CASSPVQSGSGNTIYF
TGTGCCAGCTCACCAGTACAGTCAGGCTCTGGAAACACCATATATTTT
>TRBJ1-2|-|-|TRBV14
CASSQGGPGGYTF
TGTGCCAGCAGCCAGGGGGGGCCGGGCGGCTACACCTTC
>TRBJ2-7|-|-|TRBV13
CASSISRREQYF
TGTGCCAGCAGCATCTCCAGACGGGAGCAGTACTTC
>TRBJ2-7|TRBD1|-|TRBV2
CASTRDRGYEQYF
TGTGCCAGTACCCGGGACAGGGGTTACGAGCAGTACTTC
>TRBJ1-5|-|-|TRBV27
CASSLFSPPGSNQPQHF
TGTGCCAGCAGTTTATTTAGCCCCCCAGGGTCGAATCAGCCCCAGCATTTT
>TRBJ1-2|-|-|TRBV29-1
CSVGGGLGANYGYTF
TGCAGCGTGGGGGGAGGACTCGGTGCGAACTATGGCTACACCTTC
>TRBJ2-3|-|-|TRBV5-1
CASSLAAGRADTQYF
TGCGCCAGCAGCTTGGCCGCGGGAAGGGCAGATACGCAGTATTTT
>TRBJ2-7|-|-|TRBV18
CASSPLTTYEQYF
TGTGCCAGCTCACCACTGACTACCTACGAGCAGTACTTC
>TRBJ1-1|-|few|TRBV5-1
CASSLDAGRGTEAFF
TGCGCCAGCAGCTTGGACGCGGGAAGGGGGACTGAAGCTTTCTTT
>TRBJ2-7|-|-|TRBV2
CASSPNGLEQYF
TGTGCCAGCAGCCCAAATGGCCTAGAGCAGTACTTC
>TRBJ2-3|TRBD1|-|TRBV9
CASSDRTGASTDTQYF
TGTGCCAGCAGCGACCGGACAGGTGCTAGCACAGATACGCAGTATTTT
>TRBJ1-1|-|-|TRBV18
CASSPGGLNTEAFF
TGTGCCAGCTCACCAGGCGGCCTGAACACTGAAGCTTTCTTT
>TRBJ2-6|TRBD1|few|TRBV18
CASSPTGGRSGANVLTF
TGTGCCAGCTCACCTACAGGGGGCAGGTCTGGGGCCAACGTCCTGACTTTC
>TRBJ1-2|TRBD1|-|TRBV5-1
CASSADRGQANYGYTF
TGCGCCAGCAGCGCCGACAGGGGGCAAGCTAACTATGGCTACACCTTC
>TRBJ2-3|TRBD2|-|TRBV29-1
CSVDSLAGDTQYF
TGCAGCGTTGATTCCCTAGCGGGAGATACGCAGTATTTT
>TRBJ2-7|-|-|TRBV29-1
CSVVGGQTYEQYF
TGCAGCGTTGTCGGGGGACAAACGTACGAGCAGTACTTC
>TRBJ1-6|TRBD1|-|TRBV7-2
CASSGGGFYNSPLHF
TGTGCCAGCAGCGGAGGGGGCTTCTATAATTCACCCCTCCACTTT
>TRBJ1-1|-|-|TRBV5-5
CASSLSMNTEAFF
TGTGCCAGCAGCTTATCCATGAACACTGAAGCTTTCTTT
>TRBJ1-3|-|-|TRBV7-9
CASSRYSGNTIYF
TGTGCCAGCAGCAGATACTCTGGAAACACCATATATTTT
>TRBJ2-7|TRBD1|few|TRBV5-1
CASSLGTGLDEQYF
TGCGCCAGCAGCTTGGGGACAGGGTTGGACGAGCAGTACTTC
>TRBJ1-2|-|-|TRBV5-8
CASSLRSGYGYTF
TGTGCCAGCAGCTTGCGGTCAGGCTATGGCTACACCTTC
>TRBJ1-1|-|-|TRBV30
CAWRGRAEAFF
TGTGCCTGGAGGGGGCGGGCTGAAGCTTTCTTT
>TRBJ2-3|-|-|TRBV7-9
CASISRSGSQDTQYF
TGTGCCAGCATCAGTCGGAGCGGTTCCCAAGATACGCAGTATTTT
>TRBJ1-4|-|-|TRBV2
CASRLPGMFEKLFF
TGTGCCAGCAGATTACCGGGCATGTTCGAAAAACTGTTTTTT
>TRBJ1-5|-|-|TRBV29-1
CSVEEDSTFQPQHF
TGCAGCGTTGAAGAAGACAGTACGTTCCAGCCCCAGCATTTT
>TRBJ2-3|TRBD2|-|TRBV13
CASSRGLAGEPENTDTQYF
TGTGCCAGCAGCAGGGGACTAGCGGGAGAGCCGGAGAACACAGATACGCAGTATTTT